Listed below are T cell receptor beta chains from one sample, sequenced in a study of CD8 T cells in acute hepatitis C reinfection. Clones were read by immunoSEQ multiplex PCR, and TCRdb kept only the in-frame ones, dropping some. The sample has over 35,000 clones; around nine tenths are singletons. The specimen was naive CD8+ T cells from PBMCs. These receptors originate from a man aged 25 to 40 with chronic hepatitis C. Each CDR3 is given with its conserved first and last residue. A D gene is named only where the DNA matches it firmly. Clone size is stated in some rows and not others, as once, few, many or a class when expanded.

j_call	clone_size	v_call	d_call	cdr3_nt	cdr3_aa
TRBJ2-7	.	TRBV28	.	TGTGCCAGCAGTATCCGGGATATGATGACCTACGAGCAGTACTTC	CASSIRDMMTYEQYF
TRBJ1-2	.	TRBV30	.	TGTGCCTGGAATCGGGGGGCGGAAGGCTACACCTTC	CAWNRGAEGYTF
TRBJ2-1	.	TRBV27	.	TGTGCCAGCAGTTTACTAGCGTCTTACAATGAGCAGTTCTTC	CASSLLASYNEQFF
TRBJ2-1	.	TRBV7-2	TRBD2	TGTGCCAGCAGCTGGAAGGGACTAGCTCAAGACTCCTACAATGAGCAGTTCTTC	CASSWKGLAQDSYNEQFF
TRBJ1-3	.	TRBV9	.	TGTGCCAGCAGCGTAGAAGGAAACTCTGGAAACACCATATATTTT	CASSVEGNSGNTIYF
TRBJ2-7	few	TRBV4-1	.	TGCGCCAGCAGCCAAACTCCCCTCGGGGGATACGAGCAGTACTTC	CASSQTPLGGYEQYF
TRBJ2-1	.	TRBV30	.	TGTGCTTCAAGACCCCCGGACGACAGGCGGGGTGAGCAGTTCTTC	CASRPPDDRRGEQFF
TRBJ1-3	.	TRBV29-1	.	TGCAGCGTTCAGACGAAGGCCGGGGATGGAAACACCATATATTTT	CSVQTKAGDGNTIYF
TRBJ1-1	once	TRBV15	.	TGTGCCACCAGCAGAGATCCGGCGGAGAACACTGAAGCTTTCTTT	CATSRDPAENTEAFF
TRBJ2-7	.	TRBV9	TRBD2	TGTGCCAGCAGCCCCTACGAAAGACTAGCGGGAGTGTCTTACTACGAGCAGTACTTC	CASSPYERLAGVSYYEQYF
TRBJ1-1	.	TRBV30	.	TGTGCCTGGACACGTTTGGACACTGAAGCTTTCTTT	CAWTRLDTEAFF
TRBJ2-2	once	TRBV9	.	TGTGCCAGCAGCGCGAACACCGGGGAGCTGTTTTTT	CASSANTGELFF
TRBJ2-7	.	TRBV7-9	TRBD1	TGTGCCAGCAGCTTAGGCCAATTCCCGGGACAGGGCCACGAGCAGTACTTC	CASSLGQFPGQGHEQYF
TRBJ2-3	.	TRBV15	.	TGTGCCACCCTCAAGTCGCGGGTGGAAACAGATACGCAGTATTTT	CATLKSRVETDTQYF
TRBJ2-7	.	TRBV11-2	.	TGTGCCAGCAGCTTAGATTTGGGATCCTACGAGCAGTACTTC	CASSLDLGSYEQYF
TRBJ1-1	.	TRBV7-8	TRBD1	TGTGCCAGTGCCGGGACAGGGGCATCAGGTGAAGCTTTCTTT	CASAGTGASGEAFF
TRBJ2-7	once	TRBV19	TRBD1	TGTGCCAGTAGCGCTGGGACAGGCAACCCCTACGAGCAGTACTTC	CASSAGTGNPYEQYF
TRBJ2-2	.	TRBV6-6	.	TGTGCCAGCAGTTTCGTTCAGCGGCGCACCGGGGAGCTGTTTTTT	CASSFVQRRTGELFF
TRBJ1-5	.	TRBV7-9	TRBD1	TGTGCCAGCAGCGGTGCAGGGGGTGTCCAGCCCCAGCATTTT	CASSGAGGVQPQHF
TRBJ2-7	.	TRBV4-1	.	TGCGCCAGCAGCCAAGTCAAGAACTCCTACGAGCAGTACTTC	CASSQVKNSYEQYF
TRBJ2-1	.	TRBV2	TRBD1	TGTGCCAGCTCCCGGGACAGGTACAATGAGCAGTTCTTC	CASSRDRYNEQFF
TRBJ2-7	.	TRBV2	.	TGTGCCAGCAGTGAAGTGGGACCAAAGGATGGTTACGAGCAGTACTTC	CASSEVGPKDGYEQYF
TRBJ2-1	.	TRBV6-4	.	TGTGCCAGCAGTGACTCGGGGGCGGGGCAGTTCTTC	CASSDSGAGQFF
TRBJ1-2	.	TRBV6-1	.	TGTGCCAGCACCCCCGAGACAGCGACCAACTATGGCTACACCTTC	CASTPETATNYGYTF
TRBJ2-7	.	TRBV7-8	.	TGTGCCAGCAGCTTAGCCCAAAGGGGCTACGAGCAGTACTTC	CASSLAQRGYEQYF
TRBJ2-3	.	TRBV9	.	TGTGCCAGCAGCGGATTCGGGGGCACAGATACGCAGTATTTT	CASSGFGGTDTQYF
TRBJ2-7	.	TRBV2	TRBD1	TGTGCCAGCATTCACGGACAGGGTTTCTACGAGCAGTACTTC	CASIHGQGFYEQYF
TRBJ1-5	.	TRBV6-1	.	TGTGCCAGCAGTGGCCTCGCTACAGGGAGTATTCAGCCCCAGCATTTT	CASSGLATGSIQPQHF